A single sample gave rise to the 4 T cell receptor beta chains below, sequenced in a study of OX40 agonist ivuxolimab in advanced cancers. Only in-frame clones appear in the TCRdb table, and some are missing; sequencing was by immunoSEQ multiplex PCR. The sample contains 45,000 to 50,000 clones, roughly 88% of which appear only once. This sample comprised CD4+ or CD8+ T cells sorted from blood, obtained in a trial of the OX40 agonist ivuxolimab. These receptors all stem from an adult with an advanced solid tumor such as melanoma, head and neck, liver or kidney cancer.

The rearrangement joins TRBV19 to TRBJ2-2; D unclear. Germline loops: CDR1 LNHDA, CDR2 SQIVND (reference sequence). V lost 10 bases, J lost 5 bases, and 11 bases lay in between. The CDR3 has 12 residues. The CDR3 region is CATLLETGELFF. CDR3 bases: TGTGCCACCTTACTTGAAACCGGGGAGCTGTTTTTT.

The chain combines TRBV5-1 with TRBJ2-7; TRBD1 might be the D (7 bases). V was pared by 4 bases and J by 4 bases, with 15 bases between. Germline CDR1 is SGHRS and CDR2 is YFSETQ. The CDR3 is 14 residues long. CDR3 in amino acids: CASSTWGDSYEQYF. CDR3 DNA: TGCGCCAGCAGCACATGGGGGGACAGTTACGAGCAGTACTTC. The entire variable domain, with the rest obtained from reference TRBV5-1 and TRBJ2-7, is as follows: KAGVTQTPRYLIKTRGQQVTLSCSPISGHRSVSWYQQTPGQGLQFLFEYFSETQRNKGNFPGRFSGRQFSNSRSEMNVSTLELGDSALYLCASSTWGDSYEQYFGPGTRLTVT.

This clone was found once. The chain employs TRBV6-5 and TRBJ2-7, with D possibly TRBD2 on 6 matching bases. There are 14 residues in the CDR3. V was trimmed by 0 bases and J by 3 bases, leaving 9 bases between them. Germline CDR1 is MNHEY and CDR2 is SVGAGI. The CDR3 loop reads CASSYSSGGYEQYF. The CDR3 bases are TGTGCCAGCAGTTACTCTTCCGGGGGCTACGAGCAGTACTTC.

V and J are TRBV9 and TRBJ2-7; D remains ambiguous. The CDR3 length is 14 residues. With 0 bases removed from V and 0 bases from J, the gap between germline ends came to 7 bases. Germline V CDR1 and CDR2: SGDLS, YYNGEE. The CDR3 spells CASSVDAASYEQYF. As DNA, the CDR3 is TGTGCCAGCAGCGTAGATGCGGCCTCCTACGAGCAGTACTTC. Looking up the rest from reference TRBV9 and TRBJ2-7 gives the full variable domain: DSGVTQTPKHLITATGQRVTLRCSPRSGDLSVYWYQQSLDQGLQFLIQYYNGEERAKGNILERFSAQQFPDLHSELNLSSLELGDSALYFCASSVDAASYEQYFGPGTRLTVT.